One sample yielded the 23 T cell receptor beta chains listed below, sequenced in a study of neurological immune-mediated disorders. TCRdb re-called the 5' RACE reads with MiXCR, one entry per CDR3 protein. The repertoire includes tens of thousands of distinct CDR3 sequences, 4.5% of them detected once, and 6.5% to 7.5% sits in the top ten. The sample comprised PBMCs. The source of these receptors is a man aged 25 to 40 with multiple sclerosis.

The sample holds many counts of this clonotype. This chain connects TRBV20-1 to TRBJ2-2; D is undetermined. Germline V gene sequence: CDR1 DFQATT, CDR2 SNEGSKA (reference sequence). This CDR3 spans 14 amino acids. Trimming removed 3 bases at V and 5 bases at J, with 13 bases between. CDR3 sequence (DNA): TGCAGTGCTAGCCGCAGGCCGGAGACCGGGGAGCTGTTTTTT. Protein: CSASRRPETGELFF.

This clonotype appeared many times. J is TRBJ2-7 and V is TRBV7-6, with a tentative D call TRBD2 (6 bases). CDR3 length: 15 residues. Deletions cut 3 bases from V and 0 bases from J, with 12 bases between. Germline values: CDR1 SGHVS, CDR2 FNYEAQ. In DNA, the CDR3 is TGTGCCAGCAGCTTGTCCGGGGGATACTCCTACGAGCAGTACTTC. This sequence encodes CASSLSGGYSYEQYF.

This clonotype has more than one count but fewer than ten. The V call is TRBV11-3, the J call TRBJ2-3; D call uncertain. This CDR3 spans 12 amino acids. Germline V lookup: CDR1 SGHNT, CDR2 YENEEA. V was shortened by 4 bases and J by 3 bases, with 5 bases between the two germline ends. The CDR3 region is CASSSETDTQYF. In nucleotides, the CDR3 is TGTGCCAGCAGCTCTGAGACAGATACGCAGTATTTT.

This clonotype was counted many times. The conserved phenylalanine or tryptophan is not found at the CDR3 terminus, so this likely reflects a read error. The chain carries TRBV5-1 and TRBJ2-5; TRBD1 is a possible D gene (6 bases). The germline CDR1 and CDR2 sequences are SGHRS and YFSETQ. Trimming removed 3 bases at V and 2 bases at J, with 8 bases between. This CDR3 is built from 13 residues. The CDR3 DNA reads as TGCGCCAGCAGCTGGACAGTACAAGAGACCCAGTACAAC. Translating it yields CASSWTVQETQYN.

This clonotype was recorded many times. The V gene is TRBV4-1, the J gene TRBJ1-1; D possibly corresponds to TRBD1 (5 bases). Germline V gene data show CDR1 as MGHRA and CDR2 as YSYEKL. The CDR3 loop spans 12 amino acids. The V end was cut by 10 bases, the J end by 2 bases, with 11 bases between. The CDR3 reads CATSGRNTEAFF. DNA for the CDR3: TGCGCCACCTCAGGGAGAAACACTGAAGCTTTCTTT.

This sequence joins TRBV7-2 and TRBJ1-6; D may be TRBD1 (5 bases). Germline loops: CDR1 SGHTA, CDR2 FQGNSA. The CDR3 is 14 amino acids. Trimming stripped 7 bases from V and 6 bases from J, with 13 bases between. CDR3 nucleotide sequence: TGTGCCAGCAAAGGTCCCGGGACTAATTCACCCCTCCACTTT. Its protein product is CASKGPGTNSPLHF. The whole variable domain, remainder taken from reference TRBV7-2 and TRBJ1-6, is GAGVSQSPSNKVTEKGKDVELRCDPISGHTALYWYRQSLGQGLEFLIYFQGNSAPDKSGLPSDRFSAERTGGSVSTLTIQRTQQEDSAVYLCASKGPGTNSPLHFGNGTRLTVT.

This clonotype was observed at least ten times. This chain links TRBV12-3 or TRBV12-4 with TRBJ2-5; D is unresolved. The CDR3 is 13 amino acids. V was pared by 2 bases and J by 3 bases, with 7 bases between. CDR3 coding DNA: TGTGCCAGCAGTTTATCCCCTGAAGAGACCCAGTACTTC. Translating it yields CASSLSPEETQYF.

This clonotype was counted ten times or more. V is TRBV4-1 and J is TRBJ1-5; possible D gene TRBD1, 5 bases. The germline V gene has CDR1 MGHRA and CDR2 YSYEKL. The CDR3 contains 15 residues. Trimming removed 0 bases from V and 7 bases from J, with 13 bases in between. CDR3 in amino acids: CASSQDWQGGQPQHF. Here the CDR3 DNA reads TGCGCCAGCAGCCAAGATTGGCAGGGAGGGCAGCCCCAGCATTTT.

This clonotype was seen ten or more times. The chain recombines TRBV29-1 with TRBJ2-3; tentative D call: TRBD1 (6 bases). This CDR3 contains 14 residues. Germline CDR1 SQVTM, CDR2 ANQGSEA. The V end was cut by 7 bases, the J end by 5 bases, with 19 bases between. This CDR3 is CSAHRGQLLDTQYF. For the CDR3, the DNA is TGCAGCGCCCACCGCGGACAGCTCCTAGATACGCAGTATTTT.

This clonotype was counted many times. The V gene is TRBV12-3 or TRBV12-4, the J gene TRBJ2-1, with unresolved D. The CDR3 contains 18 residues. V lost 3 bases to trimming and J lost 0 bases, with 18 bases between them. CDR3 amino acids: CASSFSRPWESSYNEQFF. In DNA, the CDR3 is TGTGCCAGCAGTTTTTCCAGGCCGTGGGAAAGCTCCTACAATGAGCAGTTCTTC.

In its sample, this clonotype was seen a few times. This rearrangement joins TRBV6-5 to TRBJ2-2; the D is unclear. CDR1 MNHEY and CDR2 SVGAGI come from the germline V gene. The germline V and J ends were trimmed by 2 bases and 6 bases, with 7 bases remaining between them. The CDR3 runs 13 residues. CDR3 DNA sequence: TGTGCCAGCAGTTACGTACGCCCCGGGGAGCTGTTTTTT. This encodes CASSYVRPGELFF.

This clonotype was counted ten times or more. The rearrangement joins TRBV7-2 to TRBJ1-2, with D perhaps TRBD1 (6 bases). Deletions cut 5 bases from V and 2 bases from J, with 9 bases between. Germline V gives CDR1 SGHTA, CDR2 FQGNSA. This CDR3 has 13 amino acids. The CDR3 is CASSPDRNYGYTF. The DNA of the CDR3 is TGTGCCAGCAGCCCAGACAGGAACTATGGCTACACCTTC. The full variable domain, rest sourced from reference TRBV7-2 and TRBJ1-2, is GAGVSQSPSNKVTEKGKDVELRCDPISGHTALYWYRQSLGQGLEFLIYFQGNSAPDKSGLPSDRFSAERTGGSVSTLTIQRTQQEDSAVYLCASSPDRNYGYTFGSGTRLTVV.

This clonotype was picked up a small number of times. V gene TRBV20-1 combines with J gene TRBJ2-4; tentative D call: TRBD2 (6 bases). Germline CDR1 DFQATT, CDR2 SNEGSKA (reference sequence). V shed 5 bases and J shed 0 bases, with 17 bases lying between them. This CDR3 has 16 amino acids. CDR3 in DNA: TGCAGTGCTTCCCCAAGCGGGTCGGAAGCCAAAAACATTCAGTACTTC. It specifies CSASPSGSEAKNIQYF.

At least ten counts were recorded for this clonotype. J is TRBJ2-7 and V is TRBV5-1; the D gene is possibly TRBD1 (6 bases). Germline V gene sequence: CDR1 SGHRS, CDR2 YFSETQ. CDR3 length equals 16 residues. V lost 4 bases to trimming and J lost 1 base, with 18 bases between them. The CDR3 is CASSPQGAGGSYEQYV. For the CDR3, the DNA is TGCGCCAGCAGCCCACAGGGTGCAGGAGGTTCCTACGAGCAGTACGTC.

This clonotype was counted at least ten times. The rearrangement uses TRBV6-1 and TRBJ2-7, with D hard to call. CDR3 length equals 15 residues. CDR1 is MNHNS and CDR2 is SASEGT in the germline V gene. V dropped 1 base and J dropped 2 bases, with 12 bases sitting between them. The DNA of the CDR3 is TGTGCCAGCAGTGAAGGTTCGGGTTTAACCTACGAGCAGTACGTC. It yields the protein CASSEGSGLTYEQYV.

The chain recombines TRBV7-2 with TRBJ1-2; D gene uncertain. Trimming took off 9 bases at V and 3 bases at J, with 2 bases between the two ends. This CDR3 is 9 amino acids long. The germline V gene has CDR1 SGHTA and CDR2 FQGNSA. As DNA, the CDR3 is TGTGCCAGTTACTATGGCTACACCTTC. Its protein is CASYYGYTF.

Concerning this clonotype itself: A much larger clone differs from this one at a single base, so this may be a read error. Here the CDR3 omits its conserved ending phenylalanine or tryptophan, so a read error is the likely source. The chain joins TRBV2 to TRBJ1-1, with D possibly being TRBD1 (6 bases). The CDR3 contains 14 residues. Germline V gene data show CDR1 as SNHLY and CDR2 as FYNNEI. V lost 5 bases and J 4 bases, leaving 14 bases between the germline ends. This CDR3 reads CASSQTGIGTEAFS. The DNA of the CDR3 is TGTGCCAGCAGTCAAACAGGGATAGGCACTGAAGCTTTCTCT.

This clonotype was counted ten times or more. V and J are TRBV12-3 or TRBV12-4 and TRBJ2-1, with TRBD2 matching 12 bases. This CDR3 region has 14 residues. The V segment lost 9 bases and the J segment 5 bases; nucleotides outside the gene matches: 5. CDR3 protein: CASNLAGGNNEQFF. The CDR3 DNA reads TGTGCCAGTAACCTAGCGGGGGGGAACAATGAGCAGTTCTTC.

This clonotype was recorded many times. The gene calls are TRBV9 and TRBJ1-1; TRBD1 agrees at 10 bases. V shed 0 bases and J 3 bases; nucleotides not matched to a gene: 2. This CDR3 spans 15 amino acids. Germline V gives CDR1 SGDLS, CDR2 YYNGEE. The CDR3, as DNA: TGTGCCAGCAGCGTAGGAGACAGGGGGCACACTGAAGCTTTCTTT. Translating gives CASSVGDRGHTEAFF.

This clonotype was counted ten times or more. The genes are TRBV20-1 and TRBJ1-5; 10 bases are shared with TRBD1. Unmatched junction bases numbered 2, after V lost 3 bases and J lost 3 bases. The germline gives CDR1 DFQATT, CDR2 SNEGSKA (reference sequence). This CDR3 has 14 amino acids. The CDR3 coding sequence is TGCAGTGCTAGGACAGGGGGCTACAATCAGCCCCAGCATTTT. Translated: CSARTGGYNQPQHF.

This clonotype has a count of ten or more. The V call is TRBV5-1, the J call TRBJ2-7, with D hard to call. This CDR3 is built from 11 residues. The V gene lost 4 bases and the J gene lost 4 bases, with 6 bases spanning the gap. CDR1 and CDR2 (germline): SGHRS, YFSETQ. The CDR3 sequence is CASSPGYEQYF. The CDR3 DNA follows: TGCGCCAGCAGCCCCGGATACGAGCAGTACTTC.

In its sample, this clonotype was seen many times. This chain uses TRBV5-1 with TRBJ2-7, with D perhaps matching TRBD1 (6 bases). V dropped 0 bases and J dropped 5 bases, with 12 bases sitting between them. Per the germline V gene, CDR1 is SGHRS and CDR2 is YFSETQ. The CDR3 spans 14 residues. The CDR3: CASSLGGGEDEQYF. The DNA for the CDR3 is TGCGCCAGCAGCTTGGGAGGGGGAGAGGACGAGCAGTACTTC.

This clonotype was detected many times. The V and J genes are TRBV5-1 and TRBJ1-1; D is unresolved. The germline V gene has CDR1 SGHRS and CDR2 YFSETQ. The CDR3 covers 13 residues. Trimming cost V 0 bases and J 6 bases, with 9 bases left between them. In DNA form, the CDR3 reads TGCGCCAGCAGCTTGGTAGGGCTTTCTGAAGCTTTCTTT. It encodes CASSLVGLSEAFF.